Below, 19 T cell receptor beta chains from the same sample are listed, as sequenced in a study of cytomegalovirus exposure and HLA in healthy donors. A multiplex PCR was run with 60 Vbeta primers and 13 Jbeta primers. Some clones are missing from TCRdb's copy, which holds only in-frame ones; the method was immunoSEQ multiplex PCR. The sample contains 100,000 to 130,000 clones, 81% of which appear only once. Sequenced input: PBMCs. The receptors derive from a man aged 25 to 40 in good health and CMV-seronegative.

The rearrangement uses TRBV5-5 and TRBJ1-2, with 9 bases lining up with TRBD1. The CDR3 loop spans 14 amino acids. V lost 3 bases to trimming and J lost 7 bases; unmatched junction nucleotides: 7. Germline CDR1 reads SGHKS; CDR2 reads YYEKEE (reference sequence). CDR3 bases: TGTGCCAGCAGCTCGGGACAGGGCCGCTCTGGCTACACCTTC. Translation gives CASSSGQGRSGYTF.

CDR3: CASEGTDFSNQPQHF. The CDR3, as DNA: TGTGCCAGTGAAGGGACAGACTTTAGCAATCAGCCCCAGCATTTT. The rearrangement links TRBV19 to TRBJ1-5; the match to TRBD1 covers 7 bases. CDR3 size: 15 residues. The trim removed 8 bases at V and 0 bases at J, leaving 7 bases unmatched. The germline V gene encodes CDR1 LNHDA and CDR2 SQIVND (reference sequence). The full variable domain, completed using reference TRBV19 and TRBJ1-5, is DGGITQSPKYLFRKEGQNVTLSCEQNLNHDAMYWYRQDPGQGLRLIYYSQIVNDFQKGDIAEGYSVSREKKESFPLTVTSAQKNPTAFYLCASEGTDFSNQPQHFGDGTRLSIL.

This clone showed up just a few times. The J gene is TRBJ1-1, the V gene TRBV6-1; tentatively, D is TRBD1 (5 bases). The CDR3 extends over 13 amino acids. Trimming removed 6 bases from V and 6 bases from J, with 14 bases in between. The germline gives CDR1 MNHNS, CDR2 SASEGT. CDR3 in amino acids: CASSTIQGPEAFF. The CDR3, as DNA: TGTGCCAGCAGCACCATTCAGGGCCCTGAAGCTTTCTTT.

The rearrangement uses TRBV30 and TRBJ1-6; D may be TRBD1 (5 bases). V lost 3 bases to trimming and J lost 7 bases, with 16 bases between them. Germline values: CDR1 GTSNPN, CDR2 SVGIG (reference sequence). This CDR3 spans 15 amino acids. The CDR3 coding sequence is TGTGCCTGGAGGCACCTTCGCGGGGGAAATTCACCCCTCCACTTT. Translated, it gives CAWRHLRGGNSPLHF.

This clone was picked up one time. This chain links TRBV6-5 with TRBJ1-5; weak D call: TRBD1 (6 bases). Germline V gives CDR1 MNHEY, CDR2 SVGAGI. There are 14 residues in the CDR3. Trimming took off 1 base at V and 9 bases at J, with 13 bases between the two ends. CDR3 nucleotides: TGTGCCAGCAGTTACTTCGGGGGGGCAGGGCCCCAGCATTTT. Translated, it gives CASSYFGGAGPQHF.

This clone came up once. This sequence joins TRBV5-1 and TRBJ2-2; D gene ambiguous. CDR3 length: 13 residues. Germline values: CDR1 SGHRS, CDR2 YFSETQ. Trimming removed 8 bases from V and 5 bases from J, with 13 bases in between. The CDR3 DNA reads as TGCGCCAGTACCAAGACGGAGACCGGGGAGCTGTTTTTT. It specifies CASTKTETGELFF.

The J gene is TRBJ1-6, the V gene TRBV9; D possibly corresponds to TRBD1 (6 bases). The germline CDR1 and CDR2 sequences are SGDLS and YYNGEE. There are 13 residues in the CDR3. Between the trimmed V and J ends, which lost 2 bases and 7 bases, there was a span of 7 bases. The CDR3 protein is CASSVTGNSPLHF. In nucleotides, the CDR3 is TGTGCCAGCAGCGTGACAGGAAATTCACCCCTCCACTTT.

CDR3 bases: TGTGCCAGCAGGACAGCCACTGAAGCTTTCTTT. Translated: CASRTATEAFF. This chain connects TRBV7-3 to TRBJ1-1; TRBD1 is a possible D gene (5 bases). Per the germline V gene, CDR1 is SGHTA and CDR2 is FQGTGA. This CDR3 comprises 11 residues. The V end lost 6 bases, the J end lost 4 bases, and 6 bases lay between the germline ends.

This clone was recorded a few times. The CDR3 region is CASSLGVGGYNEQFF. CDR3 bases: TGTGCCAGCAGCTTAGGCGTCGGCGGGTACAATGAGCAGTTCTTC. V gene TRBV5-4 combines with J gene TRBJ2-1, with D perhaps TRBD2 (5 bases). From germline, CDR1 is SGHNT and CDR2 YYREEE (reference sequence). Trimming took off 2 bases at V and 4 bases at J, with 13 bases between the two ends. The length of the CDR3 is 15 residues.

The chain couples TRBV2 to TRBJ1-6, with D tentatively TRBD1 (5 bases). V lost 8 bases to trimming and J lost 8 bases, with 13 bases between them. Per germline, CDR1 SNHLY and CDR2 FYNNEI. CDR3 size: 13 residues. DNA of the CDR3: TGTGCCAGCGGTTCGGGGGATTATTCACCCCTCCACTTT. As protein: CASGSGDYSPLHF.

The chain employs TRBV28 and TRBJ1-5, with 8 bases fitting TRBD1. The length of the CDR3 is 16 residues. From germline, CDR1 is MDHEN and CDR2 SYDVKM. J gave up 9 bases and V 2 bases, and 12 bases lay outside the gene matches. The CDR3 DNA is TGTGCCAGCAGTTTAGATTTTGACAGGGGTATCGGGCCCCAGCATTTT. Translating gives CASSLDFDRGIGPQHF.

V gene TRBV28 combines with J gene TRBJ2-7, with D perhaps matching TRBD2 (6 bases). This CDR3 has 11 amino acids. The germline gives CDR1 MDHEN, CDR2 SYDVKM. Deletions cut 4 bases from V and 5 bases from J, with 6 bases between. The CDR3 region has the DNA TGTGCCAGCAGTTCGGGGGACGAGCAGTACTTC. Its protein product is CASSSGDEQYF.

This clone was detected a few times. This CDR3 reads CSVEKGILSSGSYNEQFF. The CDR3 nucleotides read TGCAGCGTGGAAAAGGGTATACTCTCTAGCGGCTCCTACAATGAGCAGTTCTTC. This rearrangement joins TRBV29-1 to TRBJ2-1; 7 bases agree with TRBD2. V lost 6 bases, J lost 0 bases, and 17 bases stayed unmatched. The CDR3 length is 18 residues. Germline lookup yields CDR1 SQVTM and CDR2 ANQGSEA.

V usage is TRBV5-1 and J usage is TRBJ2-6, with 10 bases lining up with TRBD1. The junction had 7 bases not matched to a gene; V was cut back by 4 bases and J by 0 bases. Germline loops: CDR1 SGHRS, CDR2 YFSETQ. The CDR3 spans 18 residues. CDR3 region: CASSLSGQGSSGANVLTF. The CDR3 coding sequence is TGCGCCAGCAGCCTATCGGGACAGGGGTCCTCTGGGGCCAACGTCCTGACTTTC.

The DNA for the CDR3 is TGTGCCAGCAGCCCCTACCCGGACTCAACCGCAACTAATGAAAAACTGTTTTTT. It specifies CASSPYPDSTATNEKLFF. The rearrangement links TRBV7-9 to TRBJ1-4; D is ambiguous. This CDR3 is built from 18 residues. Germline V CDR1 and CDR2: SEHNR, FQNEAQ (reference sequence). V lost 5 bases to trimming and J lost 0 bases, with 19 bases between them.

The chain has TRBV4-1 and TRBJ2-3; tentative D call: TRBD2 (5 bases). This CDR3 has 18 residues. The ends were cut back, 5 bases at V and 4 bases at J, with 25 bases in the middle. CDR1 MGHRA and CDR2 YSYEKL come from the germline V gene. CDR3 nucleotides: TGCGCCAGCAGCGACCGAACTTTGAGTGCGAGGGTCCCAGATACGCAGTATTTT. Translation: CASSDRTLSARVPDTQYF.

J is TRBJ2-5 and V is TRBV6-1, with 8 bases aligning to TRBD2. This CDR3 has 13 residues. Trimming took 6 bases from V and 5 from J; bases not matched to a gene: 5. Germline V gene sequence: CDR1 MNHNS, CDR2 SASEGT. CDR3 region: CASRSGTRETQYF. The DNA for the CDR3 is TGTGCCAGCAGGAGCGGGACTAGGGAGACCCAGTACTTC.

The chain carries TRBV13 and TRBJ2-7; TRBD2 might be the D (6 bases). The ends were cut back, 5 bases at V and 6 bases at J, with 17 bases in the middle. Germline assignment: CDR1 PRHDT and CDR2 FYEKMQ (reference sequence). The CDR3 is 14 residues long. CDR3 DNA: TGTGCCAGCAGCCTGGGACGGCAGGGAGGCGAGCAGTACTTC. The encoded protein is CASSLGRQGGEQYF.

The chain has TRBV6-5 and TRBJ2-7; 9 bases line up with TRBD2. This CDR3 contains 14 residues. Germline loops: CDR1 MNHEY, CDR2 SVGAGI. The V and J ends lost 6 bases and 5 bases, in that order; junction bases with no gene match: 8. CDR3 DNA: TGTGCCAGCAGATACATAGCGGGGGTTGACGAGCAGTACTTC. The encoded protein is CASRYIAGVDEQYF.